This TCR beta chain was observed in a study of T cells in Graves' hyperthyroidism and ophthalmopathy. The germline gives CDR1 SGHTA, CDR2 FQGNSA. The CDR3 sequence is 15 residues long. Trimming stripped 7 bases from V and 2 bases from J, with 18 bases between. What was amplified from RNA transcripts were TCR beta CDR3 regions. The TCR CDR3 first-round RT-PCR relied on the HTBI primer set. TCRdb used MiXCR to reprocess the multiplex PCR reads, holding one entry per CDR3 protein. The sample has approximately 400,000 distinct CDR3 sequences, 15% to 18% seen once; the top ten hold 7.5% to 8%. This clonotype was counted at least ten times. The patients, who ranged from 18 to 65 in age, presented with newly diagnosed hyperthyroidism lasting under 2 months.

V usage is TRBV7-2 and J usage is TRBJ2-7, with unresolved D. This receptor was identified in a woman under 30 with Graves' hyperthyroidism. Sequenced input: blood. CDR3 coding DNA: TGTGCCAGCACCGTCGGTCTCGATTCAACCTACGAGCAGTACTTC. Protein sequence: CASTVGLDSTYEQYF. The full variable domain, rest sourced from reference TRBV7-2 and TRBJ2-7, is GAGVSQSPSNKVTEKGKDVELRCDPISGHTALYWYRQSLGQGLEFLIYFQGNSAPDKSGLPSDRFSAERTGGSVSTLTIQRTQQEDSAVYLCASTVGLDSTYEQYFGPGTRLTVT.